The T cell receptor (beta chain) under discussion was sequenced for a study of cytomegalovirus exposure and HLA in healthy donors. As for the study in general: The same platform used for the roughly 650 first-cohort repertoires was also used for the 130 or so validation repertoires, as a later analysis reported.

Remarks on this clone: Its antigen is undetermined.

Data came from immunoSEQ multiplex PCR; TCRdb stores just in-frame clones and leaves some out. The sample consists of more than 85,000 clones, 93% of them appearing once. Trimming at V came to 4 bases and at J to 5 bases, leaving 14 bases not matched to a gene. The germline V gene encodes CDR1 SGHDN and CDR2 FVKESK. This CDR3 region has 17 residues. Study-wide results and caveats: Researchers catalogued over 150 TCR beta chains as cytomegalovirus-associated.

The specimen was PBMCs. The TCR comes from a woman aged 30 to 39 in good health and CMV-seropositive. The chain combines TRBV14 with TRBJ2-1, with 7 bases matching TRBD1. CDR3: CASSLSYRDSKNNEQFF. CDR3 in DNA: TGTGCCAGCAGCCTAAGTTACCGGGACAGTAAAAACAATGAGCAGTTCTTC.